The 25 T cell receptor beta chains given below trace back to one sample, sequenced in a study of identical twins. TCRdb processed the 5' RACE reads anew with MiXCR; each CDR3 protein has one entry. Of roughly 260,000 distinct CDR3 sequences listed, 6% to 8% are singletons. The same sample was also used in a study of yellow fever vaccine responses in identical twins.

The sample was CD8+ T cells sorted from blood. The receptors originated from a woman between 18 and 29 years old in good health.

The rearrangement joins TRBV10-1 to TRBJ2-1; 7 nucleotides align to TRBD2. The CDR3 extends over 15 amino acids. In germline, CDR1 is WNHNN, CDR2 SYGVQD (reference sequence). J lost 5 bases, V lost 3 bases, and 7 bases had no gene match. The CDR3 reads CASSDLAGVDNEQFF. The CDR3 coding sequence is TGCGCCAGCAGTGATTTGGCGGGGGTGGACAATGAGCAGTTCTTC.

CDR3 nucleotides: TGTGCCATCAGCGCGGGAGGGGTCTCCTACGAGCAGTACTTC. Translating gives CAISAGGVSYEQYF. V gene TRBV10-3 combines with J gene TRBJ2-7, with 9 bases fitting TRBD2. V gave up 6 bases and J gave up 0 bases; unmatched junction bases: 3. CDR1 is ENHRY, CDR2 SYGVKD, per germline. The CDR3 runs 14 residues.

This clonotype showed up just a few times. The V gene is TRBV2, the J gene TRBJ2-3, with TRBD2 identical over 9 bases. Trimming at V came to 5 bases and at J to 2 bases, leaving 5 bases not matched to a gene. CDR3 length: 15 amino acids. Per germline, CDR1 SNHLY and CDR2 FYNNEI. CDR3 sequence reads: CASSLAGAATDTQYF. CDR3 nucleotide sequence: TGTGCCAGCAGTTTAGCGGGAGCCGCCACAGATACGCAGTATTTT.

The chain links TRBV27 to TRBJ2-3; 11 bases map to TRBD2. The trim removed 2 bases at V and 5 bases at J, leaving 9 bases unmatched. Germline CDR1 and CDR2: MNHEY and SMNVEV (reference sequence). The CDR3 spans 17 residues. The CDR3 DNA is TGTGCCAGCAGTTTAGATCGCACTAGCGGGAGAGGAGATACGCAGTATTTT. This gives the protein CASSLDRTSGRGDTQYF.

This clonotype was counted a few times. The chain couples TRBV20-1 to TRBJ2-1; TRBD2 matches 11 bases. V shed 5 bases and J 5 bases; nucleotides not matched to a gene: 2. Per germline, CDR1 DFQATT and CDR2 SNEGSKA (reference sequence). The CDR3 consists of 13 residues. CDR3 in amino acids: CSAQGLADNEQFF. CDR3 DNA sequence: TGCAGTGCTCAGGGACTAGCGGACAATGAGCAGTTCTTC.

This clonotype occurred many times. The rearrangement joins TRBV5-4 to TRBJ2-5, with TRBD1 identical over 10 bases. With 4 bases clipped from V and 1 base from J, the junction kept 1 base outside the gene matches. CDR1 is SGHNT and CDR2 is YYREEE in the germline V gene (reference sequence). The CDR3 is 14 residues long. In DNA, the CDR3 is TGTGCCAGCAGCGGGACAGGGGCCCAAGAGACCCAGTACTTC. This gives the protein CASSGTGAQETQYF.

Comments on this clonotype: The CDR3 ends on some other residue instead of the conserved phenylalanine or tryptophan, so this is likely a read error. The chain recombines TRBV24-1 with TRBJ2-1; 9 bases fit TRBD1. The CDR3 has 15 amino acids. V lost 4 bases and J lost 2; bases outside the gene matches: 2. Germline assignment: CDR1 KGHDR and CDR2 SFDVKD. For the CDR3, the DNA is TGTGCCACCAGTGAAACAGGGGGCCCCTACAATGAGCAGTTCATC. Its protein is CATSETGGPYNEQFI.

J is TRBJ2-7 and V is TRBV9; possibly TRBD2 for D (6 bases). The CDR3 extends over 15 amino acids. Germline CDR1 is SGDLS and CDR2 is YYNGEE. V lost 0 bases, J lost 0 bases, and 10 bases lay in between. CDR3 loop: CASSVAGLSSYEQYF. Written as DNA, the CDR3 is TGTGCCAGCAGCGTAGCGGGACTTAGCTCCTACGAGCAGTACTTC.

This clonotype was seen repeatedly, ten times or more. The CDR3 reads CASSFESGTSPPPYGTQFF. For the CDR3, the DNA is TGTGCCAGCAGCTTCGAATCCGGGACCTCTCCCCCTCCCTATGGTACGCAGTTCTTC. The chain combines TRBV11-2 with TRBJ2-1; D is perhaps TRBD1 or TRBD2 (5 bases each). The CDR3 length is 19 residues. Trimming took off 3 bases at V and 12 bases at J, with 33 bases between the two ends. The germline V gene encodes CDR1 SGHAT and CDR2 FQNNGV.

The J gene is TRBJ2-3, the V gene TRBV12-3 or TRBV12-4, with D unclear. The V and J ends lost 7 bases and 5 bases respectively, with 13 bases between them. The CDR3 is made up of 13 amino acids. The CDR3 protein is CASTPGRLDTQYF. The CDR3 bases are TGTGCCAGCACCCCGGGTCGGTTAGATACGCAGTATTTT.

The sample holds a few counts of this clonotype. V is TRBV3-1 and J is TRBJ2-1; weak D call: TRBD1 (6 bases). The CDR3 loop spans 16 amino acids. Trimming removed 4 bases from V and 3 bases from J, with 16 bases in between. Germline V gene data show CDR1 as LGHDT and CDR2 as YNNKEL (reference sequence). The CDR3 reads CASSLSWDNYYNEQFF. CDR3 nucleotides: TGTGCCAGCAGCCTTTCGTGGGACAACTACTACAATGAGCAGTTCTTC.

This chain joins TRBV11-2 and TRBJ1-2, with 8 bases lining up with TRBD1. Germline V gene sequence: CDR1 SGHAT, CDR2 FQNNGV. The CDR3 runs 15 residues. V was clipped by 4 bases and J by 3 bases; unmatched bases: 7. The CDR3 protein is CASSSVQGDDYGYTF. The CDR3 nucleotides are TGTGCCAGCAGCTCAGTACAGGGGGACGACTATGGCTACACCTTC.

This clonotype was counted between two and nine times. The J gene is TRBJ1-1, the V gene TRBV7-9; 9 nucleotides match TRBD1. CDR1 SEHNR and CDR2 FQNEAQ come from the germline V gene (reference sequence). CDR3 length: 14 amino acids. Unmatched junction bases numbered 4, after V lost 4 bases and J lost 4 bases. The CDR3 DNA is TGTGCCAGCAGCTCACCGGGACAGGGCACTGAAGCTTTCTTT. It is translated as CASSSPGQGTEAFF. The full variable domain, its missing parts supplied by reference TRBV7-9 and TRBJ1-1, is DTGVSQNPRHKITKRGQNVTFRCDPISEHNRLYWYRQTLGQGPEFLTYFQNEAQLEKSRLLSDRFSAERPKGSFSTLEIQRTEQGDSAMYLCASSSPGQGTEAFFGQGTRLTVV.

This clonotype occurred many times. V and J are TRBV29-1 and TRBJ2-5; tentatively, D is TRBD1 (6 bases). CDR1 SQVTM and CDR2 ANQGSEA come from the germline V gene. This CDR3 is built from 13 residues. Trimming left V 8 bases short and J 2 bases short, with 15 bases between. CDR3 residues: CSTGKGVQETQYF. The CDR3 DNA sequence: TGCAGCACTGGGAAGGGGGTTCAAGAGACCCAGTACTTC.

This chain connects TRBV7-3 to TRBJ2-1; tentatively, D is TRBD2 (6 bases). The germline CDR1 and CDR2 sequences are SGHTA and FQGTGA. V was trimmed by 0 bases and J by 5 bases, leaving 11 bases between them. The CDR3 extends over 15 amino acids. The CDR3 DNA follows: TGTGCCAGCAGCTTAACGGAGGGTATAGACAATGAGCAGTTCTTC. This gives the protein CASSLTEGIDNEQFF.

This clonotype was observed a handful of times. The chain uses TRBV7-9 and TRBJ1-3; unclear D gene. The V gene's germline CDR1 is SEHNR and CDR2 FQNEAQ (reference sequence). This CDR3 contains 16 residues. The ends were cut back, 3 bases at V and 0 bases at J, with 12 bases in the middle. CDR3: CASSFPGQFSGNTIYF. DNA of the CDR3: TGTGCCAGCAGCTTCCCCGGGCAATTCTCTGGAAACACCATATATTTT. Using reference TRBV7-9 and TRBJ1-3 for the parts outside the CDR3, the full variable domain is DTGVSQNPRHKITKRGQNVTFRCDPISEHNRLYWYRQTLGQGPEFLTYFQNEAQLEKSRLLSDRFSAERPKGSFSTLEIQRTEQGDSAMYLCASSFPGQFSGNTIYFGEGSWLTVV.

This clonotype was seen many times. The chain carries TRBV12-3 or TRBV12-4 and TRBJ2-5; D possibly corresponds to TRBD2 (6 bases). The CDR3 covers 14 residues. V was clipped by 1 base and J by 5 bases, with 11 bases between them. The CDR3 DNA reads TGTGCCAGCAGTTTAGTTGGAGGAGGGGAGACCCAGTACTTC. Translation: CASSLVGGGETQYF.

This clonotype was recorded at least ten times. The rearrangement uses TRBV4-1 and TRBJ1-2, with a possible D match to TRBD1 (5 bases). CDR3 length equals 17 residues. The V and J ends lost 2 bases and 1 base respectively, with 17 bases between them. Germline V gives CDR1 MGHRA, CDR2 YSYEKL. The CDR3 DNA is TGCGCCAGCAGCCAAACCCTAGACAGAGCGATTAACTATGGCTACACCTTC. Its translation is CASSQTLDRAINYGYTF.

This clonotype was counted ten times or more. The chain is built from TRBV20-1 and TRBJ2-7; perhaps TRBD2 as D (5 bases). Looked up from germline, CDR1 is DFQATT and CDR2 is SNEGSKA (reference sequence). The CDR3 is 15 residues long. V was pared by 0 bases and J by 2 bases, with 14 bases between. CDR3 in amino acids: CSARDMASPTYEQYF. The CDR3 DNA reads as TGCAGTGCTAGAGATATGGCTAGCCCAACCTACGAGCAGTACTTC.

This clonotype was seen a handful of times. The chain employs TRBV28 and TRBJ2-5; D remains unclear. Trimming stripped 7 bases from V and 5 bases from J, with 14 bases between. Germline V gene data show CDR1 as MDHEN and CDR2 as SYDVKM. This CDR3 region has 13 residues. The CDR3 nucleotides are TGTGCCAGCACCCTCCCCGGGCTGGAGACCCAGTACTTC. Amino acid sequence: CASTLPGLETQYF.

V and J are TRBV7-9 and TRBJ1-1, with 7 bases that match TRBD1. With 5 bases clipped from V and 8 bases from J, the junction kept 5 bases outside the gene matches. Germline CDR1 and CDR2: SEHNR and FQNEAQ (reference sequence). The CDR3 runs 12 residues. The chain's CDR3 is CASSIRGTEAFF. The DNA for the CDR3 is TGTGCCAGCAGCATCAGGGGGACGGAAGCTTTCTTT.

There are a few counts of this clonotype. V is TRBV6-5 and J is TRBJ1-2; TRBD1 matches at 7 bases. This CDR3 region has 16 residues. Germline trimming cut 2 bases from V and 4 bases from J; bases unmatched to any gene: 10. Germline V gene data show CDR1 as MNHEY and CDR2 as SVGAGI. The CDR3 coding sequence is TGTGCCAGCAGTTACACGGGAGGCGGGACAGCCTATGGCTACACCTTC. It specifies CASSYTGGGTAYGYTF.

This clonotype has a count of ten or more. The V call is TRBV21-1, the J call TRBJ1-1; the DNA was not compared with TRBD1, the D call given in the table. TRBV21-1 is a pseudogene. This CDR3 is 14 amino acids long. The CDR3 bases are TGTGCCAGCAGCACTGGACCGGGGGAGACTGAAGCTTTCTTT. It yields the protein CASSTGPGETEAFF.

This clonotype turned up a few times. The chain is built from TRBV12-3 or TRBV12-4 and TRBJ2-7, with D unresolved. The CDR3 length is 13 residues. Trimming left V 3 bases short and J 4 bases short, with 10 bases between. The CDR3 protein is CASSFAAGYEQYF. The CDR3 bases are TGTGCCAGCAGTTTTGCAGCTGGTTACGAGCAGTACTTC.

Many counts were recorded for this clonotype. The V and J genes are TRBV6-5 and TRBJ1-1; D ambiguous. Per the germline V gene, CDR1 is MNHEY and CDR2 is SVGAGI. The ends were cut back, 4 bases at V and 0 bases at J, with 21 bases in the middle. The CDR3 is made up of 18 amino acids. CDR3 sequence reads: CASSSSFTNLGVNTEAFF. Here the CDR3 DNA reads TGTGCCAGCAGTTCCTCCTTTACAAACCTCGGGGTGAACACTGAAGCTTTCTTT.